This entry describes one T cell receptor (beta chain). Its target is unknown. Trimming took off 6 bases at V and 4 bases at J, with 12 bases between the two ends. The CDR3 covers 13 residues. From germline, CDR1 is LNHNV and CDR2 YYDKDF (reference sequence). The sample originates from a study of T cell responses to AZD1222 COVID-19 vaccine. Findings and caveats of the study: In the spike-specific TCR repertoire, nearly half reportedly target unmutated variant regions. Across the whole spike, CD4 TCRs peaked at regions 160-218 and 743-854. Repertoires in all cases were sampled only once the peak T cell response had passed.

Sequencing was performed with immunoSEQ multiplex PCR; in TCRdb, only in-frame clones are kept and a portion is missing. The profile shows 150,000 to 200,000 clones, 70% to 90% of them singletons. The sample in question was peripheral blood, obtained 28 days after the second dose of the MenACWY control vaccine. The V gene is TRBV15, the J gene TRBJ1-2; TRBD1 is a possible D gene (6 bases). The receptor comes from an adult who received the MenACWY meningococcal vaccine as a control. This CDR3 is CATRKTGVYGYTF. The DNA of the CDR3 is TGTGCCACCAGGAAGACAGGTGTCTATGGCTACACCTTC.